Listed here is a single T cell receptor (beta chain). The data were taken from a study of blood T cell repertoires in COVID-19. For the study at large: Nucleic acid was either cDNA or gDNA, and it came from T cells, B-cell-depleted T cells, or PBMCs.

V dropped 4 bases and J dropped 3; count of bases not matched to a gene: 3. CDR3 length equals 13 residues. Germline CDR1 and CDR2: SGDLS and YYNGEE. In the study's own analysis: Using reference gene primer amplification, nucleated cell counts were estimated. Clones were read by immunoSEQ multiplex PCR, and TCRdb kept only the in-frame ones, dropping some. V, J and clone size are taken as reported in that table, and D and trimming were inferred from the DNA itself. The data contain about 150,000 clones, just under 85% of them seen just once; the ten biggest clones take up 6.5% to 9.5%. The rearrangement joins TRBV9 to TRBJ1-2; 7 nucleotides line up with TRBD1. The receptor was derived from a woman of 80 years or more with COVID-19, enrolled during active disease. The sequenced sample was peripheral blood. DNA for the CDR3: TGTGCCAGCAGCCTAGGGGGCGACTATGGCTACACCTTC. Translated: CASSLGGDYGYTF.